This entry lists 10 T cell receptor beta chains sequenced from one sample in a study of shared clonotypes between healthy human individuals. Only in-frame clones appear in the TCRdb table, and some are missing; sequencing was by immunoSEQ multiplex PCR. The table records a few hundred thousand clones, 97% of them present only once. Sequences were obtained from naive CD4+ T cells sorted from blood. The subset was: CD45RA+ positively selected. Receptors originate from a woman aged 25 to 39 in good health.

J is TRBJ2-7 and V is TRBV5-1; possible D gene TRBD2, 5 bases. The CDR3 length is 15 residues. Trimming left V 0 bases short and J 4 bases short, with 14 bases between. CDR1 is SGHRS and CDR2 is YFSETQ in the germline V gene. The CDR3 loop reads CASSLESGRTYEQYF. The CDR3 bases are TGCGCCAGCAGCTTGGAATCGGGAAGGACTTACGAGCAGTACTTC.

The J gene is TRBJ1-3, the V gene TRBV7-8, with D hard to call. The CDR3 sequence is 13 residues long. Germline-derived CDR1 and CDR2 are SGHVS and FQNEAQ. V gave up 0 bases and J gave up 2 bases, with 2 bases separating them. The CDR3 DNA is TGTGCCAGCAGCTTAGCGACTGGAAACACCATATATTTT. This codes for CASSLATGNTIYF.

This chain links TRBV7-2 with TRBJ2-7; D remains ambiguous. Germline CDR1 is SGHTA and CDR2 is FQGNSA. V was cut by 5 bases and J by 7 bases, with 12 bases left in between. The CDR3 loop spans 12 amino acids. CDR3 amino acids: CASSPYIEEQYF. The DNA of the CDR3 is TGTGCCAGCAGCCCCTACATTGAGGAGCAGTACTTC.

A few counts support this clone. The chain combines TRBV7-9 with TRBJ2-7; tentatively, D is TRBD1 (8 bases). The length of the CDR3 is 16 residues. Trimming removed 3 bases at V and 3 bases at J, with 18 bases between. The germline CDR1 and CDR2 sequences are SEHNR and FQNEAQ (reference sequence). The CDR3: CASSFRRGTGYYEQYF. The CDR3 bases are TGTGCCAGCAGCTTCAGGCGGGGGACAGGTTACTACGAGCAGTACTTC.

The CDR3 protein is CASSFLGQGLITDTQYF. For the CDR3, the DNA is TGTGCCAGCAGTTTTCTCGGCCAGGGTCTTATCACAGATACGCAGTATTTT. The chain uses TRBV28 and TRBJ2-3; a possible D gene is TRBD1 (5 bases). The V end was cut by 3 bases, the J end by 2 bases, with 18 bases between. The CDR3 length is 17 residues. Germline V lookup: CDR1 MDHEN, CDR2 SYDVKM.

The chain is built from TRBV25-1 and TRBJ2-5, with D possibly called TRBD1 or TRBD2 (5 bases each). V was shortened by 6 bases and J by 0 bases, with 17 bases between the two germline ends. Germline V gives CDR1 MGHDK, CDR2 SYGVNS. The CDR3 has 16 residues. CDR3 sequence reads: CASSSWAGTDQETQYF. The CDR3 region has the DNA TGTGCCAGCAGCAGTTGGGCCGGGACGGACCAAGAGACCCAGTACTTC.

The chain has TRBV2 and TRBJ2-5; TRBD2 matches 8 bases. The CDR3 runs to 14 residues. Germline CDR1 is SNHLY and CDR2 is FYNNEI. The ends lost 8 bases at V and 1 base at J; junction bases unmatched: 6. The CDR3 here is CASLPGRAQETQYF. CDR3 nucleotide sequence: TGTGCCAGCCTACCCGGGAGGGCCCAAGAGACCCAGTACTTC.

The V call is TRBV28, the J call TRBJ1-5; D gene uncertain. The CDR3 extends over 10 amino acids. Per the germline V gene, CDR1 is MDHEN and CDR2 is SYDVKM. The V end lost 6 bases, the J end lost 3 bases, and 0 bases lay between the germline ends. The CDR3 here is CASSNQPQHF. The DNA for the CDR3 is TGTGCCAGCAGCAATCAGCCCCAGCATTTT.

This clone was detected once. The rearrangement joins TRBV7-9 to TRBJ2-4; a possible D gene is TRBD2 (5 bases). The CDR3 spans 15 residues. Germline lookup yields CDR1 SEHNR and CDR2 FQNEAQ (reference sequence). Trimming left V 5 bases short and J 5 bases short, with 16 bases between. The CDR3 DNA sequence: TGTGCCAGCAGCCCCCACTGGGGAGCGGAAAACATTCAGTACTTC. Encoded protein: CASSPHWGAENIQYF.

There are a few counts of this clone. In the same sample, other DNA sequences code for this CDR3. V and J are TRBV29-1 and TRBJ1-1; unclear D gene. V was shortened by 6 bases and J by 1 base, with 3 bases between the two germline ends. Germline V CDR1 and CDR2: SQVTM, ANQGSEA. CDR3 size: 10 residues. In DNA form, the CDR3 reads TGCAGCGTAGGGAACACTGAAGCTTTCTTT. Translating it yields CSVGNTEAFF. The full variable domain, in which reference TRBV29-1 and TRBJ1-1 provide the parts outside the CDR3, is SAVISQKPSRDICQRGTSLTIQCQVDSQVTMMFWYRQQPGQSLTLIATANQGSEATYESGFVIDKFPISRPNLTFSTLTVSNMSPEDSSIYLCSVGNTEAFFGQGTRLTVV.